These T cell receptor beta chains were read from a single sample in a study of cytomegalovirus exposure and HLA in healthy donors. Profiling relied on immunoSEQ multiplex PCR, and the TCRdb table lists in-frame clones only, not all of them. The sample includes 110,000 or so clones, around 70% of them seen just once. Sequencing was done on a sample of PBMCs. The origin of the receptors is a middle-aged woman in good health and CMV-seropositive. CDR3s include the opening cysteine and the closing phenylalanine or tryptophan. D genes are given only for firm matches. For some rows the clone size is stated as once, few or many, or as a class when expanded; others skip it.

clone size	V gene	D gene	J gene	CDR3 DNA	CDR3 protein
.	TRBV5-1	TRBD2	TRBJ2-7	TGCGCCAGCAGCTTCGACCCCTCTAGCGGGAGCTACGAGCAGTACTTC	CASSFDPSSGSYEQYF
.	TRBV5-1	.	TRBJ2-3	TGCGCCAGCAGGGACTCTACAGATACGCAGTATTTT	CASRDSTDTQYF
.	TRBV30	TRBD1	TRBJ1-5	TGTGCCTGGAGTGTCTTCAGGGGGCGGGAGAGCAATCAGCCCCAGCATTTT	CAWSVFRGRESNQPQHF
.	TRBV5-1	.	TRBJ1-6	TGCGCCAGCAGCTTGGAGCGACAGGCCCACCTCCACTTT	CASSLERQAHLHF
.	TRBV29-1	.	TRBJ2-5	TGCAGCGTTACTGAGGGTTACGAGACCCAGTACTTC	CSVTEGYETQYF
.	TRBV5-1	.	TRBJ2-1	TGCGCCACCCGTGCGGGACCTGAGCAGTTCTTC	CATRAGPEQFF
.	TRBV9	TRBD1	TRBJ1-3	TGTGCCAGCAGCATTGACAGGGGCTTCTCTGGAAACACCATATATTTT	CASSIDRGFSGNTIYF
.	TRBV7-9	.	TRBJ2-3	TGTGCCAGCAGCCCACCGGTAAAGGGGTTAGATACGCAGTATTTT	CASSPPVKGLDTQYF
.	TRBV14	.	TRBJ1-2	TGTGCCAGCAGCCACCTCTGGGGCGATTTGGATGGCTACACCTTC	CASSHLWGDLDGYTF
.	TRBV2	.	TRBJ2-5	TGTGCCAGCAGGCCGACAGGACGAGAGACCCAGTACTTC	CASRPTGRETQYF
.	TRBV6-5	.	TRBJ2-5	TGTGCCAGCAGTTACCTGGGCGGGGGCCAGGAGACCCAGTACTTC	CASSYLGGGQETQYF
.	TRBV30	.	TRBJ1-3	TGTGCCTGGTCCGGGGGGGGAAACACCATATATTTT	CAWSGGGNTIYF
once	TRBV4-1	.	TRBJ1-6	TGCGCCAGCAGCCTCCTGCCGGGATCTAATTCACCCCTCCACTTT	CASSLLPGSNSPLHF
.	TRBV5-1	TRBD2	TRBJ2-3	TGCGCCAGCAGCGTAGCGGGGGGCCGCCCAGATACGCAGTATTTT	CASSVAGGRPDTQYF
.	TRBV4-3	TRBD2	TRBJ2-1	TGCGCCAGCAGCCAAGGGTTAACGGTAGCGGGGGGTGTGGAGCAGTTCTTC	CASSQGLTVAGGVEQFF